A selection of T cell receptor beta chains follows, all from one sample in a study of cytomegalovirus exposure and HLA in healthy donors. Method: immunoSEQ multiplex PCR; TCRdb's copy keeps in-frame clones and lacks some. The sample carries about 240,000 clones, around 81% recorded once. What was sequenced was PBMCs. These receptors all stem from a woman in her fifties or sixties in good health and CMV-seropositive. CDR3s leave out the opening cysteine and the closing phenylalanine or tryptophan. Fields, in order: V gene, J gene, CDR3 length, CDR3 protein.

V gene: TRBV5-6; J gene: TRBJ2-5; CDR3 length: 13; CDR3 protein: ASSQITGGGETQY
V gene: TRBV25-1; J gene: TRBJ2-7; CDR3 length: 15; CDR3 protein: ASSPWWLAGETYEQY
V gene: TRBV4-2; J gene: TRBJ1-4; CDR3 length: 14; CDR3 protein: ASSQEVAQFNEKLF
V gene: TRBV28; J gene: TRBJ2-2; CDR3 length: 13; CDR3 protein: ASSYPRQGGGELF
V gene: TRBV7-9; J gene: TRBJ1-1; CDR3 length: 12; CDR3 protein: ASSSLTTNTEAF
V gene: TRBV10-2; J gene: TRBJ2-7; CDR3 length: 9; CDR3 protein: ASSGFYEQY
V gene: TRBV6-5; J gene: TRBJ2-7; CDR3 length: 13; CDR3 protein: ASSLGVRGVNEQY
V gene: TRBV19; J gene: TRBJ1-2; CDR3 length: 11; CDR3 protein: ASSRQGVFGYT
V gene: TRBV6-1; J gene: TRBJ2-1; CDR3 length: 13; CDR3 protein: ASTRGPNQSHEQF
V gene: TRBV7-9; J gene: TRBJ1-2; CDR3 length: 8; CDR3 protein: ASSPTRGT
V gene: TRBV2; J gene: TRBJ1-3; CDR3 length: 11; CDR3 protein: ASSVGGAGDIY